This TCR beta chain was identified during a study of post-analysis software for immune sequencing data. CDR3 length: 20 residues. After removal of 5 bases from V and 4 bases from J, the junction contained 25 bases not matched to a gene. Germline V gene lookup returns CDR1 MNHNS and CDR2 SASEGT. General study points: About five TRBV segments occurring more often in patients than controls included TRBV5-6, TRBV5-1 and TRBV20-1.

As regards this clonotype: Its matching antigen is unknown.

Presence of unique molecular identifiers characterized the TCR beta cDNA libraries. Via MiXCR, TCRdb re-called the PCR reads, giving one row per CDR3 protein. The sample consists of about 380,000 distinct CDR3 sequences, around 33% of them appearing once. The source material was blood. The rearrangement uses TRBV6-1 and TRBJ2-7, with 8 bases aligning to TRBD2. This receptor was obtained from a girl between 10 and 17 years old with multiple sclerosis. The CDR3 DNA follows: TGTGCCAGCAGTCCCCTTTTGTCCACTAACGGGGGGGGTTCCGGGTACGAGCAGTACTTC. Its protein product is CASSPLLSTNGGGSGYEQYF.